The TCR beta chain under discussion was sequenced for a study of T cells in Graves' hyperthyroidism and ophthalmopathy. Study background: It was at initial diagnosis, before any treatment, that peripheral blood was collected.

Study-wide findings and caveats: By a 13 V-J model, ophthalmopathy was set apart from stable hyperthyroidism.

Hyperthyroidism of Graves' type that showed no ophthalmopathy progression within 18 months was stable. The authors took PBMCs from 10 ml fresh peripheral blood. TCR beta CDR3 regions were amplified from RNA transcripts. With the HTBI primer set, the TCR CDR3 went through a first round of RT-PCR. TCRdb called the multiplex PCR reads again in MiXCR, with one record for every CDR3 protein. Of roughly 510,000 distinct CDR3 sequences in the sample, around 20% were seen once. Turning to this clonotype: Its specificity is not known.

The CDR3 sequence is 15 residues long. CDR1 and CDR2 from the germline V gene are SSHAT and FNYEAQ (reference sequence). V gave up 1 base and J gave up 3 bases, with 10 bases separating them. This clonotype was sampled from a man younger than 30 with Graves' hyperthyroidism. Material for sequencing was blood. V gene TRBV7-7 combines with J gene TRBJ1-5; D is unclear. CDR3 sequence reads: CASSLEWGDNQPQHF. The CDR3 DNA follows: TGTGCCAGCAGCTTAGAGTGGGGAGACAATCAGCCCCAGCATTTT.